This TCR beta chain stems from a study of regulatory and conventional T cells in RAG deficiency. Findings of the study overall: In Omenn syndrome, sorted "Tregs" may be peripherally activated cells.

Between the trimmed V and J ends, which lost 3 bases and 9 bases, there was a span of 9 bases. Germline CDR1 is DFQATT and CDR2 is SNEGSKA (reference sequence). CDR3 length: 11 residues. Blood CD4+ CD25-low CD127-high conventional T cells supplied the genomic DNA template. Assay used: immunoSEQ multiplex PCR; TCRdb lists only in-frame clones, some missing. The sample holds 20,000 to 25,000 clones, 85% to 95% seen once. A word on this clone: Its target is not known.

These data also featured in a second study, about regulatory T cells. This second study notes: The PCR used 52 TRBV and 13 TRBJ primers. Skewed V and J usage and few unique V-J pairs marked patient repertoires, most in Tregs.

The TCR originated in a human donor in good health. Sequencing used CD4+ T cells sorted from blood. V usage is TRBV20-1 and J usage is TRBJ2-1; no clear D gene. CDR3 in DNA: TGCAGTGCTAGGCTTGCGCGTGAGCAGTTCTTC. Amino acid sequence: CSARLAREQFF.